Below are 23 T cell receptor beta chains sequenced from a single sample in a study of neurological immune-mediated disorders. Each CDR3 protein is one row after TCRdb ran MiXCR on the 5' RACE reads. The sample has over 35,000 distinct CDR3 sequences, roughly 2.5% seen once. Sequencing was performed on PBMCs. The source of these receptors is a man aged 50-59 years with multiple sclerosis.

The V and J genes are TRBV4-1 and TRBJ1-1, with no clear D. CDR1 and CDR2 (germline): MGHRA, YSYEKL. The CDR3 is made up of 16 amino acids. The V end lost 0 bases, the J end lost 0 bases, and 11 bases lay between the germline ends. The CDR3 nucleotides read TGCGCCAGCAGCCAAGATAGGGAGAAAATGAACACTGAAGCTTTCTTT. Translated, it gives CASSQDREKMNTEAFF.

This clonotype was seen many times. For the CDR3, the DNA is TGCGCCAGCAGCCAACCTCAGGGGATCGGCACTGAAGCTTTCTTT. Residues: CASSQPQGIGTEAFF. This chain uses TRBV4-1 with TRBJ1-1, with D perhaps TRBD1 (6 bases). Per the germline V gene, CDR1 is MGHRA and CDR2 is YSYEKL. V lost 2 bases, J lost 4 bases, and 14 bases lay in between. CDR3 length: 15 residues.

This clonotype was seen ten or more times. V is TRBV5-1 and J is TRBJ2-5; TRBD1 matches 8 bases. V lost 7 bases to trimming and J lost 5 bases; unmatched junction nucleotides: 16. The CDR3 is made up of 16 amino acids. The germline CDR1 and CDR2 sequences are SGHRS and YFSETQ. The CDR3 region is CASGPGRGRVGETQYF. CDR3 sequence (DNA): TGCGCCAGCGGGCCAGGCAGGGGGCGCGTCGGGGAGACCCAGTACTTC.

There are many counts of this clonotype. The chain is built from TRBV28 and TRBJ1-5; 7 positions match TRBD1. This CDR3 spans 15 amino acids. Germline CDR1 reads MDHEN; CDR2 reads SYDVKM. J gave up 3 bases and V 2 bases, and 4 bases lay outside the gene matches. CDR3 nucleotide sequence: TGTGCCAGCAGTTTACGACAGGGCTACAATCAGCCCCAGCATTTT. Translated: CASSLRQGYNQPQHF.

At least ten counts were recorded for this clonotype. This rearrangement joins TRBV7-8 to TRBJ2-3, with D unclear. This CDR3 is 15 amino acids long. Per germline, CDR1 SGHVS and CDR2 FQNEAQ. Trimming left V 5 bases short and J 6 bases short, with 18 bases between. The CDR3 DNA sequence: TGTGCCAGCAGCACCCACGCTGGGCCTTCTGATACGCAGTATTTT. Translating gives CASSTHAGPSDTQYF.

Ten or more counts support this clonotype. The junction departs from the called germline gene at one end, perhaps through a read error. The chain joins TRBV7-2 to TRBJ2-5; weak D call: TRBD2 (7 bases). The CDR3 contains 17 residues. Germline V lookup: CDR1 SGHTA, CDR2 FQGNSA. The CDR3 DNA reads TGTGCCAGTAGCTTAGGGGGGGGACTACCGTCCCAAGAGACCCAGTACTTC. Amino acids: CASSLGGGLPSQETQYF.

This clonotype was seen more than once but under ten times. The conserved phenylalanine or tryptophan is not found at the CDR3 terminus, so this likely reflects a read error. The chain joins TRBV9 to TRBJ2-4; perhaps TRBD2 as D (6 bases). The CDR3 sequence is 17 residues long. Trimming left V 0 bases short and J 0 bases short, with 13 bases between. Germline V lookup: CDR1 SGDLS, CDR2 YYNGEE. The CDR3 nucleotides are TGTGCCAGCAGCGTAGGTGGTAGCGGTGTAGCCAAAAACATTCAGTACTGC. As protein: CASSVGGSGVAKNIQYC.

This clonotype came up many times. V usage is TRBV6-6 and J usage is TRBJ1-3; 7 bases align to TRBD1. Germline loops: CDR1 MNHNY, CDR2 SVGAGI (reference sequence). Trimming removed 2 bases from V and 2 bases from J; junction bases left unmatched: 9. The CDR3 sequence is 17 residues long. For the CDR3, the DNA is TGTGCCAGCAGTTACCCCGGGACAGACCAAACTGGAAACACCATATATTTT. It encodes CASSYPGTDQTGNTIYF.

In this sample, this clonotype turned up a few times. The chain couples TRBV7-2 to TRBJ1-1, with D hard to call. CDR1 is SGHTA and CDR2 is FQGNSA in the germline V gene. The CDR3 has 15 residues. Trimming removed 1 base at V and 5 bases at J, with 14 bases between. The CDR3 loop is CASSLGEVIGTEAFF. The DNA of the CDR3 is TGTGCCAGCAGCTTAGGGGAGGTGATCGGTACTGAAGCTTTCTTT.

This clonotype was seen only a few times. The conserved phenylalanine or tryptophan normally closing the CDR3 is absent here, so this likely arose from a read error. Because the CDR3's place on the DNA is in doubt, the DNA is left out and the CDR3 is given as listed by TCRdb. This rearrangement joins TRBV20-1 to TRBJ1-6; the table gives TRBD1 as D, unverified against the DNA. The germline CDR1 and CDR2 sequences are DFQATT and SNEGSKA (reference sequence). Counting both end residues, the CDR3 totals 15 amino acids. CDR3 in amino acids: CSATTGQGQRSPLNC.

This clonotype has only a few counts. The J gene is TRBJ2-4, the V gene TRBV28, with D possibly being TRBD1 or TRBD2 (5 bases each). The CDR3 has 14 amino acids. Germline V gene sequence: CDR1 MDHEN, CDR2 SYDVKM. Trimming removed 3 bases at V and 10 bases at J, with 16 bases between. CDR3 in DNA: TGTGCCAGCAGTTTGGGGGAAAGGGGAAAAATTCAGTACTTC. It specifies CASSLGERGKIQYF.

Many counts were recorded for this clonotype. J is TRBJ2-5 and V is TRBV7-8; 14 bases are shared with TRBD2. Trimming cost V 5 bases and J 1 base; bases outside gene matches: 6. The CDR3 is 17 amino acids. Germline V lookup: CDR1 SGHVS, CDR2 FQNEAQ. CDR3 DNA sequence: TGTGCCAGCAGCCCCCCAGGACTAGCGGGGGGCCAAGAGACCCAGTACTTC. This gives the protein CASSPPGLAGGQETQYF. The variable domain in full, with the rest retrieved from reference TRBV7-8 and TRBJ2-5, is GAGVSQSPRYKVAKRGQDVALRCDPISGHVSLFWYQQALGQGPEFLTYFQNEAQLDKSGLPSDRFFAERPEGSVSTLKIQRTQQEDSAVYLCASSPPGLAGGQETQYFGPGTRLLVL.

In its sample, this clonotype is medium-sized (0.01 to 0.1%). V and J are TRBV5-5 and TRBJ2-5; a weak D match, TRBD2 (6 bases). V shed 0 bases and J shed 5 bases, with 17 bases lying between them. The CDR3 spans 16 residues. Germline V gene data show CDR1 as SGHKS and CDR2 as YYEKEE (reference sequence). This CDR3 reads CASSLDAGPPVETQYF. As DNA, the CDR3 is TGTGCCAGCAGCTTGGACGCGGGGCCCCCGGTTGAGACCCAGTACTTC.

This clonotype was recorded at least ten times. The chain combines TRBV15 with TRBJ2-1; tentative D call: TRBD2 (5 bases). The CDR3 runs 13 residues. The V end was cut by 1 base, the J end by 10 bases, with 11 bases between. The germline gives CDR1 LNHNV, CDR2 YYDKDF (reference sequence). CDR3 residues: CATSRVWESEQFF. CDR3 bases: TGTGCCACCAGCAGAGTTTGGGAGAGCGAGCAGTTCTTC.

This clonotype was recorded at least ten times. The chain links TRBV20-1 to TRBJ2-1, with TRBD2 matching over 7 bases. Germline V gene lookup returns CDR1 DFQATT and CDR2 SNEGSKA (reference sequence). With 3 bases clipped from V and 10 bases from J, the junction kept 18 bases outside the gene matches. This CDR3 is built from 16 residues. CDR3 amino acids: CSASIMGDYALGEQFF. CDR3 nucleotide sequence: TGCAGTGCTAGCATCATGGGGGACTATGCTTTGGGGGAGCAGTTCTTC.

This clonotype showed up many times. This CDR3 is CASLFSSGTPAGELFF. The CDR3 DNA sequence: TGTGCCAGCCTTTTCTCCTCCGGGACCCCCGCCGGGGAGCTGTTTTTT. The chain uses TRBV12-3 or TRBV12-4 and TRBJ2-2, with D tentatively TRBD1 or TRBD2 (5 bases each). Between the trimmed V and J ends, which lost 8 bases and 6 bases, there was a span of 22 bases. The CDR3 totals 16 residues.

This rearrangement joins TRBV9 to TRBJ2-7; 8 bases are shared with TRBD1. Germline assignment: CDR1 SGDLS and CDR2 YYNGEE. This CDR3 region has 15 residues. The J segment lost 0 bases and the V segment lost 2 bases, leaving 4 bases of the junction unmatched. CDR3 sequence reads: CASSVTGGSSYEQYF. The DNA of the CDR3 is TGTGCCAGCAGCGTTACAGGGGGTAGCTCCTACGAGCAGTACTTC. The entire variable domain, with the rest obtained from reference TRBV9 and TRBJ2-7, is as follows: DSGVTQTPKHLITATGQRVTLRCSPRSGDLSVYWYQQSLDQGLQFLIQYYNGEERAKGNILERFSAQQFPDLHSELNLSSLELGDSALYFCASSVTGGSSYEQYFGPGTRLTVT.

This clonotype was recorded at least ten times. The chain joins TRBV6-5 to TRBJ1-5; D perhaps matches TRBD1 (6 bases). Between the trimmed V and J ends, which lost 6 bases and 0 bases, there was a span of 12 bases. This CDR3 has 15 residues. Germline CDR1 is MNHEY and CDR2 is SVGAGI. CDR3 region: CASRRGGHSNQPQHF. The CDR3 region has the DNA TGTGCCAGCAGGCGCGGGGGGCATAGCAATCAGCCCCAGCATTTT.

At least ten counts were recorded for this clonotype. This CDR3 reads CASSLGAGGLNEQFF. CDR3 bases: TGCGCCAGCAGCTTGGGCGCGGGGGGGCTCAATGAGCAGTTCTTC. V and J are TRBV5-1 and TRBJ2-1; 9 bases line up with TRBD2. This CDR3 has 15 residues. From germline, CDR1 is SGHRS and CDR2 YFSETQ. The J segment lost 6 bases and the V segment lost 0 bases, leaving 4 bases of the junction unmatched.

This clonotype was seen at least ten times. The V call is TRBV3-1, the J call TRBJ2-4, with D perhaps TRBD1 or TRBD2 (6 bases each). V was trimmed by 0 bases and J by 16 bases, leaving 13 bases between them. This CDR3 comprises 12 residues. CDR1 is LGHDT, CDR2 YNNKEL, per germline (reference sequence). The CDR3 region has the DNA TGTGCCAGCAGCCAAGATAGGGGGGCGCGATACTTC. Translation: CASSQDRGARYF.

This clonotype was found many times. Written as DNA, the CDR3 is TGCGCCAGCAGCTTAACAACCGGAGGCGGGGAGCTGTTTTTT. As protein: CASSLTTGGGELFF. This chain links TRBV5-1 with TRBJ2-2, with D tentatively TRBD2 (5 bases). V lost 2 bases, J lost 7 bases, and 12 bases lay in between. The CDR3 totals 14 residues. CDR1 is SGHRS and CDR2 is YFSETQ in the germline V gene.

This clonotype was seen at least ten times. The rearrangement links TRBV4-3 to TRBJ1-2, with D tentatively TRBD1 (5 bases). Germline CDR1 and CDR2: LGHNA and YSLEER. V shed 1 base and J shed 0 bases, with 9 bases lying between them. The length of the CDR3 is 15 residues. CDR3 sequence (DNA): TGCGCCAGCAGCCAAGGAGGGGAAGCTAACTATGGCTACACCTTC. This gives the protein CASSQGGEANYGYTF.

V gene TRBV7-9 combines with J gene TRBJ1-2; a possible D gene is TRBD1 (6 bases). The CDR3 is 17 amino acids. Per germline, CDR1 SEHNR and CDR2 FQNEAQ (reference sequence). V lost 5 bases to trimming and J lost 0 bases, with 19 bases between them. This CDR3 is CASSLLRTATSNYGYTF. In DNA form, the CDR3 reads TGTGCCAGCAGCCTTTTGAGGACAGCTACTTCTAACTATGGCTACACCTTC. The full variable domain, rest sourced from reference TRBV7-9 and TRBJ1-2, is DTGVSQNPRHKITKRGQNVTFRCDPISEHNRLYWYRQTLGQGPEFLTYFQNEAQLEKSRLLSDRFSAERPKGSFSTLEIQRTEQGDSAMYLCASSLLRTATSNYGYTFGSGTRLTVV.